This T cell receptor (beta chain) was captured in a study of blood T cell repertoires in COVID-19. Across the whole study: Acute and convalescent COVID-19 specimens originated in the United States, Italy and Spain. T cells, B-cell-depleted T cells, or PBMCs supplied cDNA or gDNA.

This CDR3 has 17 amino acids. Per germline, CDR1 MNHEY and CDR2 SMNVEV (reference sequence). V dropped 4 bases and J dropped 0 bases, with 18 bases sitting between them. Generated by immunoSEQ multiplex PCR, the TCRdb table keeps only in-frame clones and is missing some. Among 150,000 to 160,000 clones, roughly four fifths were seen once, and the ten largest hold roughly 1.7%. The receptor was derived from a man at least 80 years old with acute or convalescent COVID-19. The V call is TRBV27, the J call TRBJ1-1, with a weak D call TRBD1 (6 bases). The sequenced sample was peripheral blood. CDR3 in DNA: TGTGCCAGCAGTTCCCGGACAGACCCGCTCATGAACACTGAAGCTTTCTTT. Translated: CASSSRTDPLMNTEAFF.